This TCR beta chain was identified in a study of blood T cells in healthy people across ages. Looking at the study overall: Researchers report that template switching captured about one barcoded beta molecule per two T cells.

This CDR3 comprises 13 residues. Germline CDR1 reads ENHRY; CDR2 reads SYGVKD. Trimming took off 4 bases at V and 5 bases at J, with 6 bases between the two ends. A sample-barcoded 5' primer and a J-beta primer mix were used in a second PCR of roughly 7 to 11 cycles. TCRdb redid the calling of the 5' RACE reads with MiXCR, one entry per CDR3 protein. This sample has around 800,000 distinct CDR3 sequences; around 62% occur once, and the top ten carry 25% to 35%. The sequenced material came from blood. The rearrangement joins TRBV10-3 to TRBJ1-6; the D is unclear. The sequence derives from a young man in good health. The CDR3 bases are TGTGCCATCAGTGTACAGAATAATTCACCCCTCCACTTT. This sequence encodes CAISVQNNSPLHF.